The 5 T cell receptor beta chains given below trace back to one sample, sequenced in a study of blood T cell repertoires in COVID-19. TCRdb's copy holds only in-frame clones and misses some; the assay was immunoSEQ multiplex PCR. The sample includes 390,000 or so clones, roughly 89% of them seen just once. Sequencing input: peripheral blood. The receptors were gathered from a woman aged 25 to 39 with active or convalescent COVID-19.

This chain connects TRBV5-1 to TRBJ1-1; D gene ambiguous. V lost 2 bases and J lost 5, with 16 bases in between. CDR3 length: 15 residues. Germline V gene lookup returns CDR1 SGHRS and CDR2 YFSETQ. This CDR3 is CASSLVRGSETEAFF. The CDR3 DNA follows: TGCGCCAGCAGCTTAGTCCGGGGATCGGAAACTGAAGCTTTCTTT.

This clone was picked up one time. The chain couples TRBV10-3 to TRBJ1-1; 9 nucleotides align to TRBD1. CDR3 length equals 14 residues. The junction had 0 bases not matched to a gene; V was cut back by 0 bases and J by 4 bases. Per the germline V gene, CDR1 is ENHRY and CDR2 is SYGVKD. CDR3 in amino acids: CAISESTGGTEAFF. The CDR3 nucleotides are TGTGCCATCAGTGAGTCGACAGGGGGCACTGAAGCTTTCTTT.

The J gene is TRBJ1-1, the V gene TRBV27, with D maybe TRBD1 (5 bases). CDR3 length: 12 amino acids. Germline V lookup: CDR1 MNHEY, CDR2 SMNVEV (reference sequence). The V end was cut by 2 bases, the J end by 12 bases, with 13 bases between. CDR3 nucleotides: TGTGCCAGCAGTTTACCGGCAGGGAGGACTTTCTTT. It codes for CASSLPAGRTFF.

The rearrangement uses TRBV7-8 and TRBJ1-2, with 7 bases that match TRBD1. Germline values: CDR1 SGHVS, CDR2 FQNEAQ. V lost 1 base and J lost 6; bases outside the gene matches: 14. This CDR3 is 17 amino acids long. The CDR3 is CASSLGEGAGSRDGYTF. CDR3 DNA: TGTGCCAGCAGCTTAGGCGAGGGGGCAGGAAGTCGGGATGGCTACACCTTC.

The chain couples TRBV7-6 to TRBJ1-6; D is unresolved. Trimming removed 0 bases at V and 0 bases at J, with 12 bases between. Germline-derived CDR1 and CDR2 are SGHVS and FNYEAQ. CDR3 length equals 18 residues. CDR3 DNA: TGTGCCAGCAGCTTAGCGCCCCCTACGAGCTCCTATAATTCACCCCTCCACTTT. This codes for CASSLAPPTSSYNSPLHF.